The 21 T cell receptor beta chains presented below share a single source sample, sequenced in a study of response to subunit inactivated influenza vaccine. MiXCR, applied by TCRdb to the RT-PCR reads, yields one record per CDR3 protein. The repertoire holds about 700,000 distinct CDR3 sequences, roughly 14% seen once, with around 7% in the top ten. The sample consisted of PBMCs from blood, taken around 15 days before vaccination. These receptor sequences come from a man aged 50-60 years who received an inactivated influenza vaccine.

In its sample, this clonotype was seen many times. The chain couples TRBV5-5 to TRBJ1-5; tentatively, D is TRBD1 (5 bases). Trimming left V 5 bases short and J 0 bases short, with 15 bases between. There are 16 residues in the CDR3. The germline V gene has CDR1 SGHKS and CDR2 YYEKEE (reference sequence). The CDR3 spells CASSFLSGDSNQPQHF. The CDR3, as DNA: TGTGCCAGCAGTTTTTTGTCGGGGGATAGCAATCAGCCCCAGCATTTT.

This clonotype has at least ten counts. This chain joins TRBV3-1 and TRBJ2-7; 13 bases line up with TRBD2. This CDR3 region has 15 residues. J lost 1 base, V lost 4 bases, and 1 base had no gene match. Germline assignment: CDR1 LGHDT and CDR2 YNNKEL (reference sequence). The CDR3 DNA follows: TGTGCCAGCAGCCCGGGACTAGCGGGGTCCTACGAGCAGTACTTC. Protein product: CASSPGLAGSYEQYF.

The chain combines TRBV6-2 or TRBV6-3 with TRBJ1-5; TRBD1 aligns across 10 bases. The CDR3 contains 21 residues. Unmatched junction bases numbered 21, after V lost 7 bases and J lost 0 bases. From germline, CDR1 is MNHEY and CDR2 SVGEGT. The CDR3 reads CASTPGRGTGERVYSNQPQHF. Written as DNA, the CDR3 is TGTGCCAGCACCCCTGGGCGAGGGACAGGGGAAAGGGTCTATAGCAATCAGCCCCAGCATTTT.

This clonotype occurred a few times. The chain couples TRBV29-1 to TRBJ2-5, with 9 bases that match TRBD2. Germline V gene data show CDR1 as SQVTM and CDR2 as ANQGSEA. The trim removed 2 bases at V and 2 bases at J, leaving 6 bases unmatched. The length of the CDR3 is 15 residues. This chain's CDR3 is CSVEPGTSYQETQYF. CDR3 coding DNA: TGCAGCGTTGAACCGGGGACTAGCTATCAAGAGACCCAGTACTTC.

This clonotype showed up just a few times. This chain links TRBV6-6 with TRBJ2-3; D uncertain. V was cut by 8 bases and J by 1 base, with 10 bases left in between. The CDR3 has 13 residues. In germline, CDR1 is MNHNY, CDR2 SVGAGI (reference sequence). In DNA form, the CDR3 reads TGTGCCAGCCGGGTCCCTGGCACAGATACGCAGTATTTT. The encoded protein is CASRVPGTDTQYF.

The chain carries TRBV7-8 and TRBJ2-3; TRBD2 matches 7 bases. Germline assignment: CDR1 SGHVS and CDR2 FQNEAQ. The CDR3 runs 16 residues. V lost 4 bases, J lost 2 bases, and 9 bases stayed unmatched. In DNA, the CDR3 is TGTGCCAGCAGCTATTCTAGCGGTTCATCCACAGATACGCAGTATTTT. It specifies CASSYSSGSSTDTQYF. Complete variable domain (other parts from reference TRBV7-8 and TRBJ2-3): GAGVSQSPRYKVAKRGQDVALRCDPISGHVSLFWYQQALGQGPEFLTYFQNEAQLDKSGLPSDRFFAERPEGSVSTLKIQRTQQEDSAVYLCASSYSSGSSTDTQYFGPGTRLTVL.

Details on this clonotype: Since a much larger clone is just one base distant, this may be a read error. The chain uses TRBV12-3 or TRBV12-4 and TRBJ2-1; the D gene is possibly TRBD2 (6 bases). The CDR3 contains 13 residues. V lost 7 bases, J lost 2 bases, and 9 bases lay in between. The chain's CDR3 is CASMEGPYNEQFF. CDR3 nucleotide sequence: TGTGCCAGCATGGAGGGTCCCTACAATGAGCAGTTCTTC.

In its sample, this clonotype was seen a few times. The chain has TRBV30 and TRBJ2-1, with TRBD2 identical over 9 bases. Germline CDR1 reads GTSNPN; CDR2 reads SVGIG (reference sequence). The V gene end was trimmed by 7 bases and the J gene end by 0 bases; junction bases not matched to a gene: 1. This CDR3 comprises 13 residues. CDR3 sequence: CAFSGSSYNEQFF. DNA for the CDR3: TGTGCCTTTAGCGGGAGCTCCTACAATGAGCAGTTCTTC. Full variable domain (rest looked up from reference TRBV30 and TRBJ2-1): SQTIHQWPATLVQPVGSPLSLECTVEGTSNPNLYWYRQAAGRGLQLLFYSVGIGQISSEVPQNLSASRPQDRQFILSSKKLLLSDSGFYLCAFSGSSYNEQFFGPGTRLTVL.

The chain links TRBV15 to TRBJ2-2, with 8 bases that match TRBD1. Germline V gene sequence: CDR1 LNHNV, CDR2 YYDKDF (reference sequence). This CDR3 has 15 amino acids. V was clipped by 3 bases and J by 7 bases; unmatched bases: 7. CDR3 region: CATSRAAGGYGELFF. The DNA of the CDR3 is TGTGCCACCAGCAGGGCCGCAGGGGGCTACGGGGAGCTGTTTTTT.

This chain links TRBV20-1 with TRBJ1-2, with 9 bases that match TRBD1. Germline V gene lookup returns CDR1 DFQATT and CDR2 SNEGSKA (reference sequence). The CDR3 covers 15 residues. After removal of 6 bases from V and 2 bases from J, the junction contained 10 bases not matched to a gene. The CDR3 is CSALRAGTGNYGYTF. CDR3 DNA sequence: TGCAGTGCCTTAAGAGCAGGGACAGGGAACTATGGCTACACCTTC.

This clonotype has a handful of counts. A junction boundary mismatches the germline segment, possibly from a read error. The gene calls are TRBV7-7 and TRBJ1-5; D possibly corresponds to TRBD1 (5 bases). Looked up from germline, CDR1 is SSHAT and CDR2 is FNYEAQ (reference sequence). The CDR3 spans 15 residues. This CDR3 is CASSSMGPPNQPQHF. The CDR3 DNA reads TGTGCTAGCAGCTCCATGGGACCGCCCAATCAGCCCCAGCATTTT.

This clonotype was picked up a small number of times. V gene TRBV20-1 combines with J gene TRBJ1-4; 8 bases match TRBD1. CDR3 length: 15 residues. Germline values: CDR1 DFQATT, CDR2 SNEGSKA (reference sequence). V lost 5 bases to trimming and J lost 5 bases; unmatched junction nucleotides: 10. The chain's CDR3 is CSAPPARTGNEKLFF. The CDR3 DNA reads as TGCAGTGCTCCGCCTGCCCGGACAGGGAATGAAAAACTGTTTTTT.

This clonotype was seen at least ten times. This chain uses TRBV20-1 with TRBJ2-2; D may be TRBD1 or TRBD2 (6 bases each). The CDR3 loop spans 15 amino acids. Trimming left V 0 bases short and J 8 bases short, with 16 bases between. In germline, CDR1 is DFQATT, CDR2 SNEGSKA (reference sequence). CDR3 bases: TGCAGTGCTAGAGATCCCCGGGGGCGAAGTGGGGAGCTGTTTTTT. Its translation is CSARDPRGRSGELFF.

Ten or more counts support this clonotype. The chain carries TRBV2 and TRBJ2-1, with 9 bases aligning to TRBD2. Germline assignment: CDR1 SNHLY and CDR2 FYNNEI. The CDR3 sequence is 15 residues long. The V segment lost 5 bases and the J segment 3 bases; nucleotides outside the gene matches: 5. The CDR3 nucleotides read TGTGCCAGCAGTCCCGGGACTAGCTACTACAATGAGCAGTTCTTC. Its protein is CASSPGTSYYNEQFF.

This clonotype turned up a few times. This sequence joins TRBV6-1 and TRBJ2-1, with 7 bases fitting TRBD2. V dropped 6 bases and J dropped 6; count of bases not matched to a gene: 11. The CDR3 runs 15 residues. CDR1 is MNHNS, CDR2 SASEGT, per germline. In DNA, the CDR3 is TGTGCCAGCAGGGCGAGTAGCGGGTTCTTCAATGAGCAGTTCTTC. Its protein product is CASRASSGFFNEQFF.

The chain combines TRBV4-1 with TRBJ2-2, with 11 nucleotides matching TRBD2. The ends lost 8 bases at V and 5 bases at J; junction bases unmatched: 7. Germline V lookup: CDR1 MGHRA, CDR2 YSYEKL. This CDR3 has 15 amino acids. As DNA, the CDR3 is TGCGCCAGCGAAGATTGGACTAGCGGGACCGGGGAGCTGTTTTTT. Protein product: CASEDWTSGTGELFF.

This clonotype came up a few times. The CDR3 sequence: CASSFQQDSYEQYF. CDR3 nucleotides: TGTGCCAGCAGCTTCCAACAGGACTCCTACGAGCAGTACTTC. This sequence joins TRBV7-9 and TRBJ2-7; D perhaps matches TRBD1 (5 bases). The CDR3 is 14 amino acids. The germline CDR1 and CDR2 sequences are SEHNR and FQNEAQ (reference sequence). V was clipped by 3 bases and J by 0 bases, with 9 bases between them.

The V call is TRBV19, the J call TRBJ2-1, with TRBD2 identical over 10 bases. CDR1 LNHDA and CDR2 SQIVND come from the germline V gene (reference sequence). The CDR3 spans 12 residues. With V trimmed by 10 bases and J by 10 bases, 7 bases remained unmatched. The CDR3 DNA is TGTGCCACCAACCAGGGACTAGCGGAGCAGTTCTTC. Protein product: CATNQGLAEQFF.

This clonotype was found a few times. CDR3 sequence reads: CASSLAGNFRNEQFF. The CDR3 nucleotides are TGTGCCAGCAGCTTAGCAGGGAATTTTAGGAATGAGCAGTTCTTC. V usage is TRBV7-9 and J usage is TRBJ2-1, with D uncertain. CDR1 is SEHNR and CDR2 is FQNEAQ in the germline V gene (reference sequence). The CDR3 consists of 15 residues. Trimming removed 0 bases from V and 7 bases from J, with 13 bases in between.

V is TRBV9 and J is TRBJ2-1, with 8 bases identical to TRBD1. The CDR3 is 16 residues long. Germline V lookup: CDR1 SGDLS, CDR2 YYNGEE. With 4 bases clipped from V and 9 bases from J, the junction kept 15 bases outside the gene matches. The CDR3 sequence is CASSSTGGQGRSEQFF. The DNA for the CDR3 is TGTGCCAGCAGCTCAACCGGCGGACAGGGACGGAGTGAGCAGTTCTTC.

This chain joins TRBV28 and TRBJ2-7; D may be TRBD1 or TRBD2 (6 bases each). V was pared by 7 bases and J by 5 bases, with 24 bases between. Looked up from germline, CDR1 is MDHEN and CDR2 is SYDVKM. The CDR3 totals 16 residues. CDR3 sequence: CASTVTPGQGRNEQYF. The CDR3 bases are TGTGCCAGCACCGTTACCCCCGGGCAGGGGAGGAACGAGCAGTACTTC.